Detailed here is one TCR beta chain. cDNA serving as the sequencing template came from extracted, reverse transcribed RNA. Sequencing was performed with immunoSEQ multiplex PCR; in TCRdb, only in-frame clones are kept and a portion is missing. The sample yields roughly 200,000 clones, approximately 60% seen once. This sample's treatment: oral pan-JAK inhibitor, 5-10 mg twice daily. CD4+ and CD8+ T cells were sorted from PBMCs. The sample comes from a study of CD8+ T cells in alopecia areata. V lost 0 bases, J lost 6 bases, and 17 bases lay in between. CDR3 length: 15 amino acids. Looked up from germline, CDR1 is GTSNPN and CDR2 is SVGIG (reference sequence).

The clonotype originates from a human donor with alopecia areata. This specimen consisted of CD4+ T cells sorted from blood, obtained at week 4, from a patient treated with tofacitinib. V and J are TRBV30 and TRBJ1-1, with D unclear. CDR3 sequence: CAWSVRVGVFAEAFF. The CDR3 region has the DNA TGTGCCTGGAGTGTTAGGGTTGGGGTATTTGCTGAAGCTTTCTTT.